These T cell receptor beta chains were read from a single sample in a study of blood T cell repertoires in COVID-19. This table comes from immunoSEQ multiplex PCR, and its TCRdb copy is limited to in-frame clones, with some not included. Of nearly 200,000 clones listed, around four fifths are singletons. Sequenced sample: peripheral blood. These TCRs come from a man in his fifties or sixties with COVID-19, enrolled during active disease. Both conserved end residues are trimmed from each CDR3.

j_call,v_call,cdr3_aa
TRBJ1-4,TRBV7-6,ASSQGQGVGYEKLF
TRBJ1-3,TRBV7-2,ASSLFSPFGNTIY
TRBJ1-4,TRBV7-9,ASSAQLAANEKLF
TRBJ1-3,TRBV25-1,ASSEPGTGSGNTIY
TRBJ1-3,TRBV18,ASSLEGPPGNTIY
TRBJ1-1,TRBV4-1,ASSQGPVNTEAF
TRBJ2-1,TRBV11-3,ASSTMNNEQF
TRBJ2-2,TRBV6-5,ASSGLSWPGELF
TRBJ2-7,TRBV30,AWSTTTYEQY
TRBJ2-7,TRBV5-4,ASSLAGLDWAGEQY
TRBJ1-5,TRBV7-2,ASSFSSTRTGRDQPQH
TRBJ1-1,TRBV3-1/TRBV3-2,ASSRATTGGNTEAF
TRBJ2-2,TRBV18,ASSPSRAPNTGELF
TRBJ1-4,TRBV9,ASSLRGTNEKLF
TRBJ2-1,TRBV18,ASSHGQGANNEQF
TRBJ1-6,TRBV5-1,ASSLNPGQGTISPLH
TRBJ1-2,TRBV9,ASSRVGGGARGYT
TRBJ1-1,TRBV5-4,ASKIPGGGAEAF
TRBJ1-6,TRBV6-1,ASSDRGGGNSPLH
TRBJ2-7,TRBV11-3,ASSLNQGAGEQY
TRBJ1-5,TRBV7-2,ASSQDRGAQH
TRBJ2-7,TRBV28,ASSPGTVFSYEQY
TRBJ1-5,TRBV6-5,ASSWTTNSNQPQH
TRBJ1-2,TRBV30,AYLTGASGYT
TRBJ2-1,TRBV28,ASSLGWGGETNEQF
TRBJ1-1,TRBV18,ASSLTQGLRNTEAF
TRBJ1-1,TRBV11-2,ASSLGQGTMNTEAF
TRBJ1-2,TRBV19,ASRSPGVLYGYT
TRBJ1-1,TRBV18,ASSPVSPEPGTEAF
TRBJ2-5,TRBV28,ASSSRRGQETQY
TRBJ1-1,TRBV28,ASTNRPFEAF
TRBJ1-1,TRBV5-1,ASSRAKTGGSPLNTEAF
TRBJ1-6,TRBV2,ASSRDRFSSYNSPLH
TRBJ2-7,TRBV4-1,ASSQEVRGREQY
TRBJ1-1,TRBV29-1,SVTDRGRATEAF
TRBJ2-5,TRBV20-1,SASGQQETQY
TRBJ2-3,TRBV2,ASKGGRTDTQY
TRBJ2-7,TRBV19,ASRPGQRAYEQY
TRBJ1-6,TRBV13,ASSFSRGNSPLH
TRBJ2-3,TRBV6-5,ASRKRGRSGDTQY
TRBJ1-2,TRBV4-1,ASSQSGASGGYT
TRBJ1-6,TRBV7-9,ASSKGTTGGNSPLH
TRBJ1-2,TRBV25-1,ASSARGLYGYT
TRBJ2-2,TRBV28,ASLDRSTGELF
TRBJ1-4,TRBV5-1,ASSTQTGSGEKLF
TRBJ1-1,TRBV12-3/TRBV12-4,ASSRQGEAF
TRBJ1-3,TRBV5-6,ASSLFTGANTIY